The T cell receptor beta chain described here comes from a study of vaccination effects on CD4 cells after COVID-19. An approximately nine-day culture period preceded the isolation of CD4+ T cells. The person acquired a PCR-confirmed SARS-CoV-2 infection between March and December 2020. On this clone itself: What it binds is unknown.

V trimming: 2 bases; J trimming: 3 bases; junction bases outside the gene matches: 10. Germline CDR1 and CDR2: SGHNT and YYREEE (reference sequence). The CDR3 contains 17 residues. Method: immunoSEQ multiplex PCR; TCRdb's copy keeps in-frame clones and lacks some. The top ten hold approximately 9% of the sample, which has under 50,000 clones, 74% seen once. The receptor was derived from a human donor who had a prior SARS-CoV-2 infection. The chain couples TRBV5-4 to TRBJ2-7; 11 bases match TRBD1. The sample consisted of CD4+ T cells from PBMCs cultured without peptide, taken before COVID-19 vaccination. The CDR3 bases are TGTGCCAGCAGCTTCGGGACAGGGGGGCAGGGGCTCTACGAGCAGTACTTC. Translated, it gives CASSFGTGGQGLYEQYF.